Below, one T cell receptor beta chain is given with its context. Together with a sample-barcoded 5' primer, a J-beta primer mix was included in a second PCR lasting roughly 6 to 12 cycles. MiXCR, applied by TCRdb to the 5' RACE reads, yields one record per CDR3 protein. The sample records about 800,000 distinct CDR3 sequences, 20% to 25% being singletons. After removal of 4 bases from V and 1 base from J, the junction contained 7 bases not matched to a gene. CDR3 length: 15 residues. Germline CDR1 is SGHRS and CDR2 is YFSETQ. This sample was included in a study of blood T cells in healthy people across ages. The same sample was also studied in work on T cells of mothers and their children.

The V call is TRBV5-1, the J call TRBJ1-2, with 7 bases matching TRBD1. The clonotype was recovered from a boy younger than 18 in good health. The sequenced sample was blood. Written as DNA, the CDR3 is TGCGCCAGCAGCGGCGGGACAGTACTTAACTATGGCTACACCTTC. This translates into CASSGGTVLNYGYTF.